The 10 T cell receptor beta chains below come from one sample, sequenced in a study of technical replicates of blood from several donors. The protocol was immunoSEQ multiplex PCR, while the TCRdb copy is restricted to in-frame clones and leaves out a portion. The sample records tens of thousands of clones, around 97% being singletons. Sequenced: T cells isolated from PBMCs. The source is a human donor in good health.

The gene calls are TRBV12-5 and TRBJ1-6, with a weak D call TRBD1 (6 bases). Deletions cut 4 bases from V and 6 bases from J, with 16 bases between. The length of the CDR3 is 16 residues. Germline V CDR1 and CDR2: LGHNT, FRNRAP. In nucleotides, the CDR3 is TGTGCTAGTGGTTCGCCACAGGGTTACGGTAATTCACCCCTCCACTTT. Its protein is CASGSPQGYGNSPLHF.

Here the CDR3 DNA reads TGTGCCAGCAGCACCGGACAGGGGGGCTACGAGCAGTACTTC. Translation gives CASSTGQGGYEQYF. The rearrangement uses TRBV28 and TRBJ2-7, with TRBD1 matching over 10 bases. The germline gives CDR1 MDHEN, CDR2 SYDVKM. V was pared by 6 bases and J by 3 bases, with 5 bases of the junction left unmatched. The CDR3 is 14 amino acids.

The CDR3, as DNA: TGTGCCAGCAGCCCCCTAGCGGGAGGGAGCACAGATACGCAGTATTTT. Protein: CASSPLAGGSTDTQYF. The gene calls are TRBV13 and TRBJ2-3; 12 bases line up with TRBD2. The ends lost 5 bases at V and 0 bases at J; junction bases unmatched: 3. The CDR3 has 16 amino acids. From germline, CDR1 is PRHDT and CDR2 FYEKMQ (reference sequence).

This chain joins TRBV4-1 and TRBJ2-5, with D possibly TRBD2 on 5 matching bases. The germline V gene encodes CDR1 MGHRA and CDR2 YSYEKL. The CDR3 consists of 14 residues. Trimming removed 0 bases at V and 5 bases at J, with 10 bases between. The DNA of the CDR3 is TGCGCCAGCAGCCAAGATGGAGGCTGGGAGACCCAGTACTTC. It translates to CASSQDGGWETQYF.

The J gene is TRBJ2-3, the V gene TRBV2; 8 bases map to TRBD2. Trimming at V came to 6 bases and at J to 4 bases, leaving 12 bases not matched to a gene. Germline CDR1 is SNHLY and CDR2 is FYNNEI. The CDR3 runs to 16 residues. This chain's CDR3 is CASSLLSTSASDTQYF. CDR3 in DNA: TGTGCCAGCAGCCTGCTTTCGACTAGCGCGTCAGATACGCAGTATTTT.

The chain couples TRBV10-3 to TRBJ1-2; 7 nucleotides match TRBD1. Per germline, CDR1 ENHRY and CDR2 SYGVKD. The CDR3 is 13 amino acids. V trimming: 3 bases; J trimming: 6 bases; junction bases outside the gene matches: 4. Here the CDR3 reads CAISEQGSHGYTF. The DNA for the CDR3 is TGTGCCATCAGTGAACAGGGGTCGCATGGCTACACCTTC.

V gene TRBV7-8 combines with J gene TRBJ2-1; TRBD2 aligns across 8 bases. Per germline, CDR1 SGHVS and CDR2 FQNEAQ. Unmatched junction bases numbered 4, after V lost 4 bases and J lost 5 bases. This CDR3 region has 14 residues. For the CDR3, the DNA is TGTGCCAGCAGCTGGGCGGGGGGCCACAATGAGCAGTTCTTC. As protein: CASSWAGGHNEQFF.

The chain links TRBV29-1 to TRBJ2-7; 10 bases agree with TRBD1. Germline V lookup: CDR1 SQVTM, CDR2 ANQGSEA. The CDR3 covers 13 residues. The trim removed 1 base at V and 5 bases at J, leaving 2 bases unmatched. Here the CDR3 DNA reads TGCAGCGTTGAAGGCGACAGGGGGCACGAGCAGTACTTC. Its translation: CSVEGDRGHEQYF.

The J gene is TRBJ1-1, the V gene TRBV7-9; 8 positions agree with TRBD1. Trimming at V came to 5 bases and at J to 6 bases, leaving 5 bases not matched to a gene. This CDR3 is 13 amino acids long. The germline gives CDR1 SEHNR, CDR2 FQNEAQ (reference sequence). The CDR3 reads CASSPGTGSEAFF. DNA for the CDR3: TGTGCCAGCAGCCCCGGGACAGGCTCTGAAGCTTTCTTT.

The gene calls are TRBV28 and TRBJ2-3; 8 nucleotides agree with TRBD2. The V and J ends lost 8 bases and 4 bases, in that order; junction bases with no gene match: 8. CDR1 is MDHEN, CDR2 SYDVKM, per germline. CDR3 length equals 14 residues. CDR3 residues: CASGGTRRADTQYF. DNA of the CDR3: TGTGCCAGCGGGGGGACTAGAAGGGCAGATACGCAGTATTTT. Full variable domain (rest looked up from reference TRBV28 and TRBJ2-3): DVKVTQSSRYLVKRTGEKVFLECVQDMDHENMFWYRQDPGLGLRLIYFSYDVKMKEKGDIPEGYSVSREKKERFSLILESASTNQTSMYLCASGGTRRADTQYFGPGTRLTVL.